What follows are 18 T cell receptor beta chains derived from one specimen sequenced in a study of identical twins. TCRdb reprocessed the 5' RACE reads via MiXCR and lists one record per CDR3 protein. The sample includes roughly 480,000 distinct CDR3 sequences, 24% of them seen just once. The sample was also linked to a second study, of T cells expressing NK-cell markers.

Sequencing used CD4+ T cells sorted from blood. The receptors originated from a woman aged 18-29 years in good health.

This clonotype was seen many times. In DNA form, the CDR3 reads TGTGCCAGCAGCTCCCCGCGACAGGTTGGGGAGACCCAGTACTTC. Its protein is CASSSPRQVGETQYF. The chain is built from TRBV27 and TRBJ2-5, with a possible D match to TRBD1 (6 bases). Germline lookup yields CDR1 MNHEY and CDR2 SMNVEV (reference sequence). V gave up 6 bases and J gave up 5 bases, with 19 bases separating them. There are 15 residues in the CDR3.

There are a few counts of this clonotype. The chain combines TRBV20-1 with TRBJ2-7; TRBD2 is a possible D gene (5 bases). CDR3 length equals 14 residues. Germline CDR1 DFQATT, CDR2 SNEGSKA (reference sequence). Trimming took off 0 bases at V and 3 bases at J, with 12 bases between the two ends. The CDR3 is CSARDRTGFYEQYF. CDR3 nucleotide sequence: TGCAGTGCTAGAGACCGGACTGGATTCTACGAGCAGTACTTC.

The chain carries TRBV6-5 and TRBJ1-4, with no clear D. This CDR3 spans 15 amino acids. Trimming shortened V by 4 bases and J by 4 bases, and 13 bases separated the two germline ends. The V gene's germline CDR1 is MNHEY and CDR2 SVGAGI. CDR3 residues: CASSLTRLGNEKLFF. In DNA form, the CDR3 reads TGTGCCAGCAGTTTGACAAGGCTGGGTAATGAAAAACTGTTTTTT.

The J gene is TRBJ2-5, the V gene TRBV20-1, with 9 bases fitting TRBD1. J was trimmed by 7 bases and V by 1 base; bases with no gene match: 7. This CDR3 has 14 residues. Germline loops: CDR1 DFQATT, CDR2 SNEGSKA (reference sequence). CDR3 region: CSARGGTGYTTQYF. The CDR3 bases are TGCAGTGCTAGAGGGGGGACAGGGTATACGACCCAGTACTTC.

The chain employs TRBV3-1 and TRBJ2-1; D uncertain. Trimming left V 1 base short and J 12 bases short, with 7 bases between. Germline V gene sequence: CDR1 LGHDT, CDR2 YNNKEL (reference sequence). The CDR3 totals 11 residues. CDR3 in amino acids: CASSQGGGQFF. For the CDR3, the DNA is TGTGCCAGCAGCCAAGGAGGTGGGCAGTTCTTC.

The chain links TRBV7-6 to TRBJ1-3; D call uncertain. Germline V lookup: CDR1 SGHVS, CDR2 FNYEAQ. The CDR3 sequence is 15 residues long. Trimming took 1 base from V and 0 from J, leaving 7 bases between them. The CDR3 nucleotides are TGTGCCAGCAGCTTAGAGGACGACTCTGGAAACACCATATATTTT. This sequence encodes CASSLEDDSGNTIYF.

There are a few counts of this clonotype. The J gene is TRBJ1-2, the V gene TRBV11-2; tentative D call: TRBD1 (5 bases). This CDR3 comprises 13 residues. Germline-derived CDR1 and CDR2 are SGHAT and FQNNGV. Deletions cut 4 bases from V and 3 bases from J, with 9 bases between. CDR3 DNA sequence: TGTGCCAGCAGCTCAGGGACTCACTATGGCTACACCTTC. Translation: CASSSGTHYGYTF. The full variable domain, with the rest looked up from reference TRBV11-2 and TRBJ1-2, is EAGVAQSPRYKIIEKRQSVAFWCNPISGHATLYWYQQILGQGPKLLIQFQNNGVVDDSQLPKDRFSAERLKGVDSTLKIQPAKLEDSAVYLCASSSGTHYGYTFGSGTRLTVV.

The chain recombines TRBV6-1 with TRBJ2-7, with TRBD2 matching 7 bases. The germline gives CDR1 MNHNS, CDR2 SASEGT. V shed 5 bases, J shed 2 bases, and the junction held 6 bases outside the gene matches. This CDR3 contains 14 residues. CDR3 sequence (DNA): TGTGCCAGCAGTAAAACTAGCGAGACCTACGAGCAGTACTTC. Amino acids: CASSKTSETYEQYF.

The rearrangement uses TRBV20-1 and TRBJ1-2; no clear D. V was trimmed by 3 bases and J by 8 bases, leaving 13 bases between them. The CDR3 is 12 residues long. Germline-derived CDR1 and CDR2 are DFQATT and SNEGSKA (reference sequence). CDR3 coding DNA: TGCAGTGCTAGGCAGGATTTCGACGGCTACACCTTC. The encoded protein is CSARQDFDGYTF.

This clonotype has a handful of counts. The rearrangement links TRBV29-1 to TRBJ1-1, with D possibly being TRBD1 (6 bases). This CDR3 region has 13 residues. The germline V and J ends were trimmed by 0 bases and 4 bases, with 9 bases remaining between them. Germline CDR1 reads SQVTM; CDR2 reads ANQGSEA. The CDR3 protein is CSVEDYRATEAFF. CDR3 DNA sequence: TGCAGCGTTGAAGATTACAGGGCCACTGAAGCTTTCTTT.

The V and J genes are TRBV20-1 and TRBJ2-5, with D tentatively TRBD2 (6 bases). There are 13 residues in the CDR3. CDR1 and CDR2 from the germline V gene are DFQATT and SNEGSKA (reference sequence). Between the trimmed V and J ends, which lost 5 bases and 1 base, there was a span of 11 bases. CDR3 DNA sequence: TGCAGTGCTGAACGGGAGACCCAAGAGACCCAGTACTTC. Translating it yields CSAERETQETQYF.

In DNA, the CDR3 is TGTGCCAGCAGCCAAGCGCGGCGGCTTAATTCACCCCTCCACTTT. Its translation: CASSQARRLNSPLHF. This chain joins TRBV4-2 and TRBJ1-6; no clear D gene. The CDR3 spans 15 residues. Germline V gene lookup returns CDR1 LGHNA and CDR2 YNFKEQ. Trimming pared 1 base from V and 6 bases from J, leaving 10 bases between.

The chain carries TRBV5-5 and TRBJ2-1; tentatively, D is TRBD2 (5 bases). Looked up from germline, CDR1 is SGHKS and CDR2 is YYEKEE (reference sequence). Trimming stripped 2 bases from V and 2 bases from J, with 17 bases between. This CDR3 region has 17 residues. CDR3 residues: CASSLEDSSRPYNEQFF. The CDR3 nucleotides are TGTGCCAGCAGCTTAGAGGACTCAAGTCGCCCCTACAATGAGCAGTTCTTC.

The chain combines TRBV5-1 with TRBJ2-5; perhaps TRBD1 as D (7 bases). Germline V gene sequence: CDR1 SGHRS, CDR2 YFSETQ. The CDR3 runs 15 residues. Trimming left V 2 bases short and J 2 bases short, with 13 bases between. For the CDR3, the DNA is TGCGCCAGCAGCTTTAAGGGGGGACAGCAAGAGACCCAGTACTTC. Its protein product is CASSFKGGQQETQYF.

The chain combines TRBV13 with TRBJ2-1, with D maybe TRBD2 (5 bases). The CDR3 is 15 residues long. Looked up from germline, CDR1 is PRHDT and CDR2 is FYEKMQ (reference sequence). The V end lost 5 bases, the J end lost 4 bases, and 15 bases lay between the germline ends. In nucleotides, the CDR3 is TGTGCCAGCAGCCCCCCAGCGGAGGCGTACAATGAGCAGTTCTTC. This sequence encodes CASSPPAEAYNEQFF.

The rearrangement links TRBV12-3 or TRBV12-4 to TRBJ2-7, with a possible D match to TRBD2 (6 bases). This CDR3 is built from 15 residues. With 3 bases removed from V and 2 bases from J, the gap between germline ends came to 14 bases. The CDR3 loop is CASSFSGTSPYEQYF. CDR3 in DNA: TGTGCCAGCAGTTTCTCCGGGACTTCACCCTACGAGCAGTACTTC.

This clonotype appeared a few times. The V and J genes are TRBV12-3 or TRBV12-4 and TRBJ2-7; D is possibly TRBD2 (7 bases). The CDR3 totals 14 residues. The germline V and J ends were trimmed by 3 bases and 2 bases, with 11 bases remaining between them. The CDR3 coding sequence is TGTGCCAGCAGTTTTGACGGGGGGCCCTACGAGCAGTACTTC. This codes for CASSFDGGPYEQYF.

The chain has TRBV5-6 and TRBJ1-1; 11 bases map to TRBD1. The junction had 4 bases not matched to a gene; V was cut back by 1 base and J by 5 bases. This CDR3 region has 15 residues. Germline V gene data show CDR1 as SGHDT and CDR2 as YYEEEE. This CDR3 reads CASSLTGTGGTEAFF. The CDR3 region has the DNA TGTGCCAGCAGCTTGACCGGGACAGGGGGTACTGAAGCTTTCTTT. Complete variable domain (other parts from reference TRBV5-6 and TRBJ1-1): DAGVTQSPTHLIKTRGQQVTLRCSPKSGHDTVSWYQQALGQGPQFIFQYYEEEERQRGNFPDRFSGHQFPNYSSELNVNALLLGDSALYLCASSLTGTGGTEAFFGQGTRLTVV.